This TCR beta chain was recovered during a study of shared clonotypes between healthy human individuals. Study observations and caveats: Among the subsets, naive ones generally showed larger estimated richness than memory ones. The generation probabilities recorded for non-shared clonotypes fell below those of clonotypes shared by all four donors. A handful of donors shared about 4.8% of their naive CD4 clonotypes.

An approximately 220 ng quantity of DNA, roughly 29,000 T cell genomes, went into the sorted-subset replicate PCRs. Profiling relied on immunoSEQ multiplex PCR, and the TCRdb table lists in-frame clones only, not all of them. The sample yields more than 2,000,000 clones, 85% to 95% seen once. Trimming cost V 8 bases and J 0 bases; bases outside gene matches: 11. Germline CDR1 is GTSNPN and CDR2 is SVGIG (reference sequence). The CDR3 is 18 amino acids. Comments on this clone: The antigen remains undetermined.

The specimen was naive CD4+ T cells sorted from blood. As to subset: CD45RA+ positively selected. The rearrangement uses TRBV30 and TRBJ2-6; TRBD1 matches at 12 bases. The TCR originated in a man aged 18 to 29 in good health. In nucleotides, the CDR3 is TGTGCCCAAGACGGGGACAGGGGGCTTAACTCTGGGGCCAACGTCCTGACTTTC. Its translation is CAQDGDRGLNSGANVLTF.